A single sample is the source of the 18 T cell receptor beta chains below, sequenced in a study of blood T cell repertoires in COVID-19. Only in-frame clones appear in the TCRdb table, and some are missing; sequencing was by immunoSEQ multiplex PCR. This table holds 110,000 or so clones, over 70% found once. Sequenced material: peripheral blood. The receptor set was obtained from a woman aged 50 to 65 with acute or convalescent COVID-19.

The CDR3, as DNA: TGTGCCAGTGGGTACGGGTTGGCTAACTATGGCTACACCTTC. The encoded protein is CASGYGLANYGYTF. The chain employs TRBV3-1 (or the pseudogene TRBV3-2) and TRBJ1-2; D gene uncertain. Deletions cut 9 bases from V and 0 bases from J, with 14 bases between. The V gene's germline CDR1 is LGHDT and CDR2 YNNKEL (reference sequence). The CDR3 is 14 amino acids.

The sample holds one count of this clone. V is TRBV10-3 and J is TRBJ2-6; weak D call: TRBD2 (7 bases). The CDR3 is 16 residues long. The V gene lost 8 bases and the J gene lost 3 bases, with 17 bases spanning the gap. Germline values: CDR1 ENHRY, CDR2 SYGVKD. The CDR3 loop reads CAIPRGASYGANVLTF. In DNA, the CDR3 is TGTGCCATCCCCCGGGGGGCTTCATATGGGGCCAACGTCCTGACTTTC.

This clone was detected a few times. The rearrangement uses TRBV10-2 and TRBJ1-4; D uncertain. This CDR3 has 13 amino acids. Per germline, CDR1 WSHSY and CDR2 SAAADI. Trimming took off 6 bases at V and 0 bases at J, with 5 bases between the two ends. Here the CDR3 DNA reads TGCGCCAGCAGACAGACAACTAATGAAAAACTGTTTTTT. This gives the protein CASRQTTNEKLFF.

The chain links TRBV7-3 to TRBJ2-7; perhaps TRBD1 as D (5 bases). The CDR3 spans 14 residues. Trimming cost V 1 base and J 4 bases, with 11 bases left between them. Germline lookup yields CDR1 SGHTA and CDR2 FQGTGA. The CDR3 bases are TGTGCCAGCAGCTTAAGGGGTAGGGGATACGAGCAGTACTTC. This gives the protein CASSLRGRGYEQYF.

This clone has more than one count but fewer than ten. The rearrangement joins TRBV9 to TRBJ1-2, with D possibly being TRBD1 (5 bases). Trimming pared 0 bases from V and 2 bases from J, leaving 8 bases between. Germline lookup yields CDR1 SGDLS and CDR2 YYNGEE. The CDR3 has 14 amino acids. The CDR3 DNA is TGTGCCAGCAGCGTAGATGCAGGGAACTATGGCTACACCTTC. Amino acid sequence: CASSVDAGNYGYTF.

CDR3 nucleotide sequence: TGTGCCAGCAGGCGAGGAGGGAACGGCTACACCTTC. Protein sequence: CASRRGGNGYTF. The chain combines TRBV6-5 with TRBJ1-2; D gene uncertain. V lost 6 bases and J 8 bases, leaving 13 bases between the germline ends. Germline CDR1 is MNHEY and CDR2 is SVGAGI. The CDR3 loop spans 12 amino acids.

The J gene is TRBJ2-7, the V gene TRBV29-1; TRBD1 matches 7 bases. V gave up 7 bases and J gave up 6 bases; unmatched junction bases: 12. The CDR3 runs to 13 residues. The germline V gene encodes CDR1 SQVTM and CDR2 ANQGSEA. Here the CDR3 DNA reads TGCAGCGGGCAAAGGGGGCTCACGGGCGAGCAGTACTTC. It translates to CSGQRGLTGEQYF.

The count of this clone is one. Written as DNA, the CDR3 is TGTGCCAGCAGCTTAAGGGGCCCTCTTGAAGCTTTCTTT. Translated, it gives CASSLRGPLEAFF. The chain joins TRBV7-9 to TRBJ1-1; D may be TRBD1 (5 bases). The CDR3 runs 13 residues. Trimming shortened V by 2 bases and J by 7 bases, and 11 bases separated the two germline ends. The V gene's germline CDR1 is SEHNR and CDR2 FQNEAQ (reference sequence).

V usage is TRBV7-9 and J usage is TRBJ2-7; TRBD1 matches 8 bases. Trimming cost V 2 bases and J 1 base; bases outside gene matches: 4. This CDR3 is built from 15 residues. Germline CDR1 is SEHNR and CDR2 is FQNEAQ (reference sequence). The CDR3 DNA reads as TGTGCCAGCAGCTTATCAGGGGGCGCGTCCTACGAGCAGTACTTC. This encodes CASSLSGGASYEQYF.

This clone was detected only a few times. This chain's CDR3 is CASSLLERGASLGTDTQYF. The CDR3 DNA is TGCGCCAGCAGCTTGCTGGAGCGGGGGGCCTCACTCGGCACAGATACGCAGTATTTT. V usage is TRBV5-1 and J usage is TRBJ2-3; TRBD2 agrees at 9 bases. The CDR3 runs to 19 residues. Germline V gives CDR1 SGHRS, CDR2 YFSETQ. V gave up 1 base and J gave up 1 base; unmatched junction bases: 13.

The chain recombines TRBV7-9 with TRBJ1-2, with 7 bases that match TRBD1. This CDR3 is 13 amino acids long. The germline V gene encodes CDR1 SEHNR and CDR2 FQNEAQ (reference sequence). Trimming cost V 11 bases and J 4 bases; bases outside gene matches: 10. CDR3 amino acids: CAGRPDRAYGYTF. As DNA, the CDR3 is TGTGCCGGGCGCCCCGACAGGGCCTATGGCTACACCTTC. The full variable domain, its missing parts supplied by reference TRBV7-9 and TRBJ1-2, is DTGVSQNPRHKITKRGQNVTFRCDPISEHNRLYWYRQTLGQGPEFLTYFQNEAQLEKSRLLSDRFSAERPKGSFSTLEIQRTEQGDSAMYLCAGRPDRAYGYTFGSGTRLTVV.

The V and J genes are TRBV9 and TRBJ1-1; D unresolved. The ends were cut back, 3 bases at V and 11 bases at J, with 17 bases in the middle. Per the germline V gene, CDR1 is SGDLS and CDR2 is YYNGEE. The CDR3 extends over 13 amino acids. The CDR3 nucleotides read TGTGCCAGCAGCGCCATTGGTACGGGGAAGGCTTTCTTT. Protein product: CASSAIGTGKAFF.

The chain carries TRBV11-1 and TRBJ1-1; a possible D gene is TRBD1 (5 bases). V dropped 5 bases and J dropped 3 bases, with 13 bases sitting between them. The germline CDR1 and CDR2 sequences are SGHAT and FQDESV (reference sequence). The length of the CDR3 is 14 residues. The CDR3 bases are TGTGCCAGCAGCCGGGGGAGGGAATACACTGAAGCTTTCTTT. It encodes CASSRGREYTEAFF.

The rearrangement joins TRBV4-1 to TRBJ2-5; tentatively, D is TRBD2 (5 bases). CDR1 and CDR2 (germline): MGHRA, YSYEKL. The germline V and J ends were trimmed by 1 base and 2 bases, with 14 bases remaining between them. The CDR3 runs to 16 residues. The chain's CDR3 is CASSQGMTTSQETQYF. CDR3 DNA sequence: TGCGCCAGCAGCCAAGGGATGACTACCTCTCAAGAGACCCAGTACTTC.

The count of this clone is one. V is TRBV11-2 and J is TRBJ2-2, with D unclear. CDR1 and CDR2 from the germline V gene are SGHAT and FQNNGV. The CDR3 loop spans 14 amino acids. The V end was cut by 1 base, the J end by 1 base, with 4 bases between. Here the CDR3 reads CASSLAGNTGELFF. CDR3 in DNA: TGTGCCAGCAGCTTAGCGGGGAACACCGGGGAGCTGTTTTTT.

The chain recombines TRBV4-2 with TRBJ1-3; tentative D call: TRBD1 (5 bases). CDR1 LGHNA and CDR2 YNFKEQ come from the germline V gene. The CDR3 runs to 17 residues. V was cut by 1 base and J by 0 bases, with 13 bases left in between. CDR3 sequence (DNA): TGTGCCAGCAGCCAAGCTCCCCCACAGGACTCTGGAAACACCATATATTTT. It translates to CASSQAPPQDSGNTIYF.

This rearrangement joins TRBV27 to TRBJ2-7, with 10 bases that match TRBD1. J gave up 3 bases and V 7 bases, and 9 bases lay outside the gene matches. Germline values: CDR1 MNHEY, CDR2 SMNVEV (reference sequence). CDR3 length equals 15 residues. CDR3 DNA sequence: TGTGCCAGCAACTCCGGGACAGGGGTTCTCTACGAGCAGTACTTC. It encodes CASNSGTGVLYEQYF.

The V gene is TRBV6-5, the J gene TRBJ2-3, with TRBD2 matching 8 bases. The V segment lost 8 bases and the J segment 4 bases; nucleotides outside the gene matches: 11. Germline V lookup: CDR1 MNHEY, CDR2 SVGAGI. The CDR3 sequence is 15 residues long. CDR3 in amino acids: CASVSPSGGPDTQYF. CDR3 in DNA: TGTGCCAGCGTTAGCCCCAGCGGGGGTCCAGATACGCAGTATTTT.